The 28 T cell receptor beta chains below all came from one sample that was sequenced in a study of shared clonotypes between healthy human individuals. Clones were read by immunoSEQ multiplex PCR, and TCRdb kept only the in-frame ones, dropping some. The table has about 2 million clones, around 95% seen once. Sequences were obtained from naive CD4+ T cells sorted from blood. Subset denoted: CD45RA+ positively selected. The receptors were sampled from a man younger than 35 in good health.

DNA of the CDR3: TGTGCCAGCAGTGCCCACTTTGGGGGCGGAACCGGGGAGCTGTTTTTT. Translating gives CASSAHFGGGTGELFF. This rearrangement joins TRBV6-1 to TRBJ2-2; D perhaps matches TRBD1 (6 bases). V lost 4 bases and J lost 5, with 17 bases in between. This CDR3 has 16 residues. Germline V lookup: CDR1 MNHNS, CDR2 SASEGT.

This chain links TRBV10-3 with TRBJ2-3, with D perhaps matching TRBD1 (6 bases). The germline V and J ends were trimmed by 10 bases and 6 bases, with 17 bases remaining between them. Germline V CDR1 and CDR2: ENHRY, SYGVKD. The CDR3 loop spans 13 amino acids. The CDR3 reads CATSSAGEDTQYF. CDR3 in DNA: TGTGCCACTTCGTCGGCAGGGGAGGATACGCAGTATTTT.

The chain uses TRBV27 and TRBJ2-1; 12 positions agree with TRBD2. CDR1 is MNHEY and CDR2 is SMNVEV in the germline V gene (reference sequence). The CDR3 sequence is 13 residues long. After removal of 5 bases from V and 15 bases from J, the junction contained 8 bases not matched to a gene. CDR3 in amino acids: CASSTRLAGEVFF. The CDR3 region has the DNA TGTGCCAGCAGTACCAGACTAGCGGGAGAAGTGTTCTTC.

V is TRBV30 and J is TRBJ1-1; D remains ambiguous. The CDR3 contains 15 residues. Trimming pared 3 bases from V and 0 bases from J, leaving 14 bases between. Germline-derived CDR1 and CDR2 are GTSNPN and SVGIG (reference sequence). The CDR3 is CAWSLPATVNTEAFF. CDR3 DNA: TGTGCCTGGAGCCTTCCCGCTACGGTGAACACTGAAGCTTTCTTT.

The chain recombines TRBV13 with TRBJ2-5; D is uncertain. CDR1 is PRHDT and CDR2 is FYEKMQ in the germline V gene (reference sequence). V gave up 5 bases and J gave up 5 bases, with 21 bases separating them. The CDR3 extends over 16 amino acids. In DNA form, the CDR3 reads TGTGCCAGCAGCCCACGGATGACGGGCGGTTTGGAGACCCAGTACTTC. The encoded protein is CASSPRMTGGLETQYF.

The chain combines TRBV5-1 with TRBJ2-7; the D gene is possibly TRBD1 (6 bases). Trimming removed 3 bases from V and 1 base from J, with 11 bases in between. The CDR3 contains 14 residues. Germline V lookup: CDR1 SGHRS, CDR2 YFSETQ. The CDR3 is CASSSRGSSYEQYF. DNA for the CDR3: TGCGCCAGCAGCTCCAGGGGATCTTCCTACGAGCAGTACTTC. Complete variable domain (other parts from reference TRBV5-1 and TRBJ2-7): KAGVTQTPRYLIKTRGQQVTLSCSPISGHRSVSWYQQTPGQGLQFLFEYFSETQRNKGNFPGRFSGRQFSNSRSEMNVSTLELGDSALYLCASSSRGSSYEQYFGPGTRLTVT.

The rearrangement joins TRBV7-9 to TRBJ1-1; 7 bases are shared with TRBD1. This CDR3 is built from 19 residues. The J segment lost 1 base and the V segment lost 5 bases, leaving 19 bases of the junction unmatched. CDR1 SEHNR and CDR2 FQNEAQ come from the germline V gene (reference sequence). The CDR3 loop is CASSPGMFRDRVRNTEAFF. The CDR3 nucleotides read TGTGCCAGCAGCCCCGGTATGTTTCGCGACAGGGTTAGGAACACTGAAGCTTTCTTT.

This clone appeared a single time. V and J are TRBV7-2 and TRBJ2-1; D uncertain. V lost 4 bases to trimming and J lost 7 bases, with 14 bases between them. Germline CDR1 and CDR2: SGHTA and FQGNSA. The CDR3 is 14 amino acids. The CDR3 region is CASSSPGRWNEQFF. DNA for the CDR3: TGTGCCAGCAGCTCACCGGGCCGGTGGAATGAGCAGTTCTTC.

The chain links TRBV19 to TRBJ2-7; D uncertain. The CDR3 is 12 amino acids. Germline CDR1 LNHDA, CDR2 SQIVND (reference sequence). With 4 bases removed from V and 2 bases from J, the gap between germline ends came to 6 bases. CDR3 sequence reads: CASSNGAYEQYF. CDR3 bases: TGTGCCAGTAGTAACGGTGCCTACGAGCAGTACTTC.

The chain combines TRBV6-5 with TRBJ2-7; either TRBD1 or TRBD2 may supply D (5 bases each). The CDR3 sequence is 15 residues long. Looked up from germline, CDR1 is MNHEY and CDR2 is SVGAGI. Trimming removed 6 bases at V and 0 bases at J, with 15 bases between. The CDR3 sequence: CASSAGTAGSYEQYF. In nucleotides, the CDR3 is TGTGCCAGCAGCGCCGGGACGGCGGGCTCCTACGAGCAGTACTTC.

The chain recombines TRBV2 with TRBJ2-2; possibly TRBD1 for D (6 bases). Germline V gene sequence: CDR1 SNHLY, CDR2 FYNNEI. V lost 5 bases and J 4 bases, leaving 11 bases between the germline ends. The CDR3 is made up of 14 amino acids. The CDR3 is CASSRQDPTGELFF. CDR3 nucleotides: TGTGCCAGCAGTCGACAGGACCCCACCGGGGAGCTGTTTTTT. The variable domain in full, completed from reference TRBV2 and TRBJ2-2, reads EPEVTQTPSHQVTQMGQEVILRCVPISNHLYFYWYRQILGQKVEFLVSFYNNEISEKSEIFDDQFSVERPDGSNFTLKIRSTKLEDSAMYFCASSRQDPTGELFFGEGSRLTVL.

This sequence joins TRBV7-2 and TRBJ2-5; no definite D call. Germline V lookup: CDR1 SGHTA, CDR2 FQGNSA. V lost 4 bases to trimming and J lost 3 bases, with 15 bases between them. CDR3 length: 15 residues. The CDR3 region has the DNA TGTGCCAGCAGCTCAGTAGCAGGAATTAAAGAGACCCAGTACTTC. Its translation is CASSSVAGIKETQYF.

The V gene is TRBV19, the J gene TRBJ1-1; no clear D gene. The germline V gene has CDR1 LNHDA and CDR2 SQIVND (reference sequence). V gave up 5 bases and J gave up 1 base, with 11 bases separating them. The CDR3 spans 14 residues. The CDR3 DNA reads as TGTGCCAGTAGTGTGATCGACGGGAACACTGAAGCTTTCTTT. Amino acid sequence: CASSVIDGNTEAFF.

The rearrangement links TRBV5-1 to TRBJ2-2, with a tentative D call TRBD1 (5 bases). Between the trimmed V and J ends, which lost 2 bases and 7 bases, there was a span of 15 bases. Per germline, CDR1 SGHRS and CDR2 YFSETQ. The CDR3 runs 15 residues. CDR3 sequence reads: CASSFQGGNGGELFF. The CDR3, as DNA: TGCGCCAGCAGCTTTCAGGGCGGAAACGGCGGGGAGCTGTTTTTT.

This chain links TRBV9 with TRBJ2-2, with 11 bases identical to TRBD1. The CDR3 is 16 residues long. The germline V gene has CDR1 SGDLS and CDR2 YYNGEE. V was pared by 0 bases and J by 5 bases, with 3 bases of the junction left unmatched. CDR3: CASSVAGQGVTGELFF. CDR3 nucleotides: TGTGCCAGCAGCGTAGCGGGACAGGGGGTGACCGGGGAGCTGTTTTTT. Supplemented by reference TRBV9 and TRBJ2-2, the full variable domain reads DSGVTQTPKHLITATGQRVTLRCSPRSGDLSVYWYQQSLDQGLQFLIQYYNGEERAKGNILERFSAQQFPDLHSELNLSSLELGDSALYFCASSVAGQGVTGELFFGEGSRLTVL.

This sequence joins TRBV5-1 and TRBJ2-7, with D hard to call. CDR3 size: 13 residues. Germline CDR1 SGHRS, CDR2 YFSETQ. V was shortened by 0 bases and J by 4 bases, with 8 bases between the two germline ends. The CDR3 sequence is CASSLAGHYEQYF. The CDR3 bases are TGCGCCAGCAGCTTGGCGGGTCATTACGAGCAGTACTTC.

The chain combines TRBV19 with TRBJ2-7; TRBD2 is a possible D gene (6 bases). The CDR3 is 14 residues long. Deletions cut 3 bases from V and 7 bases from J, with 16 bases between. The germline V gene encodes CDR1 LNHDA and CDR2 SQIVND (reference sequence). The CDR3 spells CASSIGDSLGEQYF. In nucleotides, the CDR3 is TGTGCCAGTAGTATTGGGGACTCCCTGGGGGAGCAGTACTTC.

The chain combines TRBV6-6 with TRBJ1-2, with D possibly matching TRBD1 (6 bases). CDR1 and CDR2 from the germline V gene are MNHNY and SVGAGI (reference sequence). This CDR3 has 15 residues. Trimming took off 0 bases at V and 4 bases at J, with 12 bases between the two ends. The CDR3 loop reads CASSYSTWTAYGYTF. Here the CDR3 DNA reads TGTGCCAGCAGTTACTCGACGTGGACAGCCTATGGCTACACCTTC.

This clone has just a few counts. V usage is TRBV25-1 and J usage is TRBJ2-5, with 11 bases fitting TRBD2. Trimming removed 8 bases from V and 10 bases from J; junction bases left unmatched: 12. CDR1 is MGHDK and CDR2 is SYGVNS in the germline V gene. The CDR3 loop spans 14 amino acids. The CDR3 sequence: CASASGTSGLVQYF. The CDR3 coding sequence is TGTGCCAGCGCTTCCGGGACTAGCGGATTGGTCCAGTACTTC. The variable domain in full, completed from reference TRBV25-1 and TRBJ2-5, reads EADIYQTPRYLVIGTGKKITLECSQTMGHDKMYWYQQDPGMELHLIHYSYGVNSTEKGDLSSESTVSRIRTEHFPLTLESARPSHTSQYLCASASGTSGLVQYFGPGTRLLVL.

As regards this clone: A junction boundary mismatches the germline segment, possibly from a read error. V usage is TRBV18 and J usage is TRBJ2-4; D is perhaps TRBD1 (5 bases). CDR1 and CDR2 (germline): KGHSH, LQKENI. The CDR3 runs 15 residues. Written as DNA, the CDR3 is TGTGCCAGCGCACCCTCGTGGGGCGGCACAAACATTCAGTACTTC. Residues: CASAPSWGGTNIQYF.

The chain links TRBV10-3 to TRBJ1-4, with D tentatively TRBD1 (6 bases). The CDR3 is made up of 12 amino acids. Germline CDR1 ENHRY, CDR2 SYGVKD. V lost 6 bases, J lost 6 bases, and 8 bases lay in between. CDR3 coding DNA: TGTGCCATCAGCCCAGGGGATGAAAAACTGTTTTTT. Its translation: CAISPGDEKLFF.

The chain has TRBV5-1 and TRBJ1-6, with TRBD1 identical over 12 bases. The CDR3 is made up of 17 amino acids. The V segment lost 0 bases and the J segment 7 bases; nucleotides outside the gene matches: 5. Germline assignment: CDR1 SGHRS and CDR2 YFSETQ. DNA of the CDR3: TGCGCCAGCAGCTTGGCGGGACAGGGGGCAGGGAATTCACCCCTCCACTTT. Amino acid sequence: CASSLAGQGAGNSPLHF.

This chain uses TRBV6-4 with TRBJ2-1; D call uncertain. The CDR3 spans 12 residues. Germline assignment: CDR1 MRHNA and CDR2 SNTAGT. The V gene lost 7 bases and the J gene lost 5 bases, with 9 bases spanning the gap. The CDR3 reads CASIWANNEQFF. CDR3 nucleotide sequence: TGTGCCAGCATCTGGGCCAACAATGAGCAGTTCTTC.

The rearrangement uses TRBV4-2 and TRBJ2-7, with 12 bases matching TRBD2. Germline V lookup: CDR1 LGHNA, CDR2 YNFKEQ. With V trimmed by 2 bases and J by 0 bases, 2 bases remained unmatched. The CDR3 consists of 16 residues. The CDR3 is CASSQLTSGSSYEQYF. CDR3 sequence (DNA): TGTGCCAGCAGCCAACTGACTAGCGGGAGCTCCTACGAGCAGTACTTC.

The chain joins TRBV5-1 to TRBJ1-2; tentative D call: TRBD1 (6 bases). CDR1 is SGHRS, CDR2 YFSETQ, per germline. Between the trimmed V and J ends, which lost 4 bases and 3 bases, there was a span of 10 bases. This CDR3 is built from 13 residues. CDR3 nucleotides: TGCGCCAGCAGCAGGGGGATTCACTATGGCTACACCTTC. Amino acids: CASSRGIHYGYTF.

Concerning this clone itself: In the same sample, other DNA sequences code for this CDR3. This rearrangement joins TRBV18 to TRBJ2-1; a weak D match, TRBD1 (6 bases). V shed 0 bases and J shed 3 bases, with 6 bases lying between them. Germline CDR1 is KGHSH and CDR2 is LQKENI. The CDR3 runs 14 residues. The CDR3 coding sequence is TGTGCCAGCTCACCACCGACAGGCTACAATGAGCAGTTCTTC. This encodes CASSPPTGYNEQFF. The whole variable domain, remainder taken from reference TRBV18 and TRBJ2-1, is NAGVMQNPRHLVRRRGQEARLRCSPMKGHSHVYWYRQLPEEGLKFMVYLQKENIIDESGMPKERFSAEFPKEGPSILRIQQVVRGDSAAYFCASSPPTGYNEQFFGPGTRLTVL.

This chain connects TRBV7-2 to TRBJ1-6; 9 nucleotides match TRBD1. J lost 10 bases, V lost 2 bases, and 6 bases had no gene match. The CDR3 consists of 15 residues. CDR1 is SGHTA and CDR2 is FQGNSA in the germline V gene. The CDR3 region is CASSLIGQGLSPLHF. The DNA of the CDR3 is TGTGCCAGCAGCTTAATAGGACAGGGGCTATCACCCCTCCACTTT. The full variable domain, in which reference TRBV7-2 and TRBJ1-6 provide the parts outside the CDR3, is GAGVSQSPSNKVTEKGKDVELRCDPISGHTALYWYRQSLGQGLEFLIYFQGNSAPDKSGLPSDRFSAERTGGSVSTLTIQRTQQEDSAVYLCASSLIGQGLSPLHFGNGTRLTVT.

The chain's CDR3 is CASSPLLTGETGELFF. The CDR3 coding sequence is TGTGCCAGCTCACCCCTCCTGACAGGGGAGACCGGGGAGCTGTTTTTT. The chain uses TRBV18 and TRBJ2-2; 8 nucleotides align to TRBD1. J lost 5 bases, V lost 3 bases, and 8 bases had no gene match. The germline gives CDR1 KGHSH, CDR2 LQKENI. The CDR3 has 16 amino acids.